This T cell receptor (beta chain) was identified in a study of metastatic and nonmetastatic thyroid tumors. Across the study: Comparative analysis of repertoires was undertaken across blood and tumor or nodule tissue obtained from malignant and benign thyroid patients.

V was trimmed by 4 bases and J by 6 bases, leaving 17 bases between them. In germline, CDR1 is SGHDT, CDR2 YYEEEE. This CDR3 has 15 residues. This clone has at least ten counts. Before thyroid surgery, none of the patients had received any treatment. TCRdb re-called the PCR reads through MiXCR. The sample records over 25,000 clones, 15% to 20% being singletons. The receptor comes from a female donor with papillary thyroid cancer or a benign thyroid nodule (not recorded which). Some clones in this sample may be carry-over from other donors' samples. What was sequenced was blood. The chain uses TRBV5-6 and TRBJ2-1; the D gene is possibly TRBD2 (6 bases). The DNA for the CDR3 is TGTGCCAGCAGCAGCCTGGTAGCGGTCCCCAATGAGCAGTTCTTC. It codes for CASSSLVAVPNEQFF.